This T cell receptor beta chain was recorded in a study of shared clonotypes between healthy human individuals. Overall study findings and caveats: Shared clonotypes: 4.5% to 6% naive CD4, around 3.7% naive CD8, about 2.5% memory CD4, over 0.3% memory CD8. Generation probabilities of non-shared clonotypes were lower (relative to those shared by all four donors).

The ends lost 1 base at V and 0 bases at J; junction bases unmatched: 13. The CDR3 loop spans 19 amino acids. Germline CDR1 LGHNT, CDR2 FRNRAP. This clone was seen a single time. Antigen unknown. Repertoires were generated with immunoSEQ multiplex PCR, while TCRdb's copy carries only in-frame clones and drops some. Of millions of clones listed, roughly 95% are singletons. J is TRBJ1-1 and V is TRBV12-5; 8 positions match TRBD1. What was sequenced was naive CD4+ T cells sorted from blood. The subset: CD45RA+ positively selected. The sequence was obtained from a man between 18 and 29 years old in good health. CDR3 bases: TGTGCTAGTGGTTTGGGAATCAAGACAGGGGCCGCATTGAACACTGAAGCTTTCTTT. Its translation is CASGLGIKTGAALNTEAFF. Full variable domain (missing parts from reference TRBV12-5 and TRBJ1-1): DARVTQTPRHKVTEMGQEVTMRCQPILGHNTVFWYRQTMMQGLELLAYFRNRAPLDDSGMPKDRFSAEMPDATLATLKIQPSEPRDSAVYFCASGLGIKTGAALNTEAFFGQGTRLTVV.